The 7 T cell receptor beta chains below all came from one sample that was sequenced in a study of blood T cells in healthy people across ages. PCR was performed a second time for 7 to 11 cycles using a sample-barcoded 5' primer and a J-beta primer mix. TCRdb recomputed calls from the 5' RACE reads with MiXCR, one row per CDR3 protein. The data contain approximately 900,000 distinct CDR3 sequences, 48% of them singletons. The sequencing input was blood. The receptors come from a man aged 25 to 40 in good health.

The genes are TRBV4-2 and TRBJ2-4; D unclear. Germline V lookup: CDR1 LGHNA, CDR2 YNFKEQ. The CDR3 spans 18 residues. Trimming removed 0 bases at V and 2 bases at J, with 17 bases between. CDR3 sequence reads: CASSQDPGSDMSKNIQYF. CDR3 DNA sequence: TGTGCCAGCAGCCAAGATCCGGGCAGTGATATGTCCAAAAACATTCAGTACTTC.

J is TRBJ1-2 and V is TRBV2; 9 nucleotides line up with TRBD1. Trimming at V came to 8 bases and at J to 4 bases, leaving 5 bases not matched to a gene. This CDR3 has 13 residues. Germline CDR1 and CDR2: SNHLY and FYNNEI. The CDR3 DNA sequence: TGTGCCAGCCAGGACAGGGGCGGCTATGGCTACACCTTC. Amino acid sequence: CASQDRGGYGYTF.

The J gene is TRBJ2-7, the V gene TRBV27; tentative D call: TRBD1 (6 bases). Trimming shortened V by 4 bases and J by 0 bases, and 13 bases separated the two germline ends. The V gene's germline CDR1 is MNHEY and CDR2 SMNVEV (reference sequence). CDR3 length: 15 residues. The CDR3 sequence: CASSSADRSSYEQYF. CDR3 coding DNA: TGTGCCAGCAGTTCCGCCGACAGGTCCTCCTACGAGCAGTACTTC.

This clonotype has a count of ten or more. The rearrangement uses TRBV7-9 and TRBJ2-7; D is undetermined. Germline loops: CDR1 SEHNR, CDR2 FQNEAQ (reference sequence). CDR3 length: 12 residues. Trimming left V 4 bases short and J 4 bases short, with 8 bases between. The CDR3 DNA follows: TGTGCCAGCAGCTCCGGCATTTACGAGCAGTACTTC. It yields the protein CASSSGIYEQYF.

V and J are TRBV29-1 and TRBJ2-3; D is unclear. The CDR3 sequence is 12 residues long. The V end lost 6 bases, the J end lost 3 bases, and 10 bases lay between the germline ends. The germline CDR1 and CDR2 sequences are SQVTM and ANQGSEA. The CDR3 is CSVDSLTDTQYF. CDR3 nucleotides: TGCAGCGTCGACTCCCTTACAGATACGCAGTATTTT.

The chain uses TRBV2 and TRBJ2-1; 7 bases fit TRBD2. Per germline, CDR1 SNHLY and CDR2 FYNNEI. This CDR3 region has 13 residues. Trimming cost V 5 bases and J 13 bases; bases outside gene matches: 11. The DNA for the CDR3 is TGTGCCAGCAGTTCTGGACTAGAAGAGACACAGTTCTTC. Encoded protein: CASSSGLEETQFF.

The table lists this clonotype with a few counts. The chain combines TRBV9 with TRBJ2-2, with D unresolved. V was pared by 0 bases and J by 1 base, with 10 bases between. The CDR3 spans 16 residues. Germline CDR1 SGDLS, CDR2 YYNGEE. DNA of the CDR3: TGTGCCAGCAGCGTAGGCCTTAGAGGGAACACCGGGGAGCTGTTTTTT. Its protein is CASSVGLRGNTGELFF.